The 23 T cell receptor beta chains below all came from one sample that was sequenced in a study of T cells after yellow fever vaccination. TCRdb processed the 5' RACE reads anew with MiXCR; each CDR3 protein has one entry. The table has some 400,000 distinct CDR3 sequences, around 20% seen once. The sequenced sample was PBMCs, obtained before the yellow fever booster vaccination. Every receptor here comes from a man between 18 and 29 years old who received the YFV17D yellow fever vaccine.

The DNA for the CDR3 is TGTGCCAGCAGCCCCGTCGGGATACGGGCTGAAGCTTTCTTT. This encodes CASSPVGIRAEAFF. The chain joins TRBV9 to TRBJ1-1, with D unclear. The CDR3 loop spans 14 amino acids. The ends were cut back, 4 bases at V and 6 bases at J, with 16 bases in the middle. CDR1 is SGDLS and CDR2 is YYNGEE in the germline V gene. Supplemented by reference TRBV9 and TRBJ1-1, the full variable domain reads DSGVTQTPKHLITATGQRVTLRCSPRSGDLSVYWYQQSLDQGLQFLIQYYNGEERAKGNILERFSAQQFPDLHSELNLSSLELGDSALYFCASSPVGIRAEAFFGQGTRLTVV.

This chain joins TRBV19 and TRBJ1-3; a possible D gene is TRBD1 (6 bases). The germline gives CDR1 LNHDA, CDR2 SQIVND (reference sequence). V was clipped by 7 bases and J by 7 bases, with 14 bases between them. This CDR3 spans 13 amino acids. The CDR3 bases are TGTGCCAGTAACACAGGGACGAGGAACACCATATATTTT. It is translated as CASNTGTRNTIYF.

This clonotype was seen ten or more times. The chain employs TRBV20-1 and TRBJ1-1; D is ambiguous. Germline V CDR1 and CDR2: DFQATT, SNEGSKA (reference sequence). The CDR3 loop spans 13 amino acids. Trimming stripped 4 bases from V and 0 bases from J, with 9 bases between. The CDR3 DNA reads as TGCAGTGCTATGGTGGCCATGAACACTGAAGCTTTCTTT. Translation: CSAMVAMNTEAFF.

The CDR3 sequence is CASSSANGYTF. The DNA for the CDR3 is TGTGCCAGCAGCTCTGCTAATGGCTACACCTTC. The V gene is TRBV7-9, the J gene TRBJ1-2; D is unresolved. Germline values: CDR1 SEHNR, CDR2 FQNEAQ (reference sequence). The V end lost 4 bases, the J end lost 6 bases, and 6 bases lay between the germline ends. The CDR3 contains 11 residues.

The rearrangement links TRBV5-1 to TRBJ1-6; D is ambiguous. In germline, CDR1 is SGHRS, CDR2 YFSETQ. V shed 1 base and J shed 0 bases, with 11 bases lying between them. CDR3 length: 17 amino acids. This CDR3 is CASSLWVGGSYNSPLHF. The DNA for the CDR3 is TGCGCCAGCAGCTTGTGGGTCGGCGGCTCCTATAATTCACCCCTCCACTTT.

This clonotype has a handful of counts. CDR3 in amino acids: CASSLERGIEAFF. In DNA form, the CDR3 reads TGTGCCAGCAGCTTAGAAAGGGGGATTGAAGCTTTCTTT. The chain has TRBV7-2 and TRBJ1-1; TRBD1 is a possible D gene (6 bases). Germline assignment: CDR1 SGHTA and CDR2 FQGNSA. This CDR3 has 13 residues. The ends were cut back, 1 base at V and 7 bases at J, with 10 bases in the middle.

V gene TRBV6-4 combines with J gene TRBJ2-3; 14 nucleotides align to TRBD2. Germline V gene data show CDR1 as MRHNA and CDR2 as SNTAGT. The CDR3 contains 15 residues. The CDR3 sequence: CPTFWTSGGPDTQYF. The DNA of the CDR3 is TGTCCCACTTTTTGGACTAGCGGGGGGCCAGATACGCAGTATTTT.

The table lists this clonotype with a few counts. The chain combines TRBV27 with TRBJ1-6; 7 nucleotides agree with TRBD1. V gave up 7 bases and J gave up 10 bases; unmatched junction bases: 13. Looked up from germline, CDR1 is MNHEY and CDR2 is SMNVEV (reference sequence). This CDR3 region has 15 residues. DNA for the CDR3: TGTGCCAGCACTCACCACCGAGACAGGGCCTCACCCCTCCACTTT. It specifies CASTHHRDRASPLHF.

There are a few counts of this clonotype. The V gene is TRBV10-3, the J gene TRBJ1-2; TRBD1 matches 11 bases. Germline values: CDR1 ENHRY, CDR2 SYGVKD. The CDR3 consists of 13 residues. The trim removed 6 bases at V and 8 bases at J, leaving 5 bases unmatched. CDR3 coding DNA: TGTGCCATCAGGCCCGGGACAGGGGGAGGCTACACCTTC. Its translation: CAIRPGTGGGYTF.

The chain combines TRBV7-8 with TRBJ1-1, with D unclear. In germline, CDR1 is SGHVS, CDR2 FQNEAQ. V lost 2 bases and J 4 bases, leaving 17 bases between the germline ends. The CDR3 has 16 amino acids. CDR3 nucleotide sequence: TGTGCCAGCAGCTTAAAGGAGGCCTCGGCAGGCACTGAAGCTTTCTTT. Amino acids: CASSLKEASAGTEAFF.

The V call is TRBV5-1, the J call TRBJ2-5, with 7 bases matching TRBD1. The CDR3 consists of 15 residues. V trimming: 1 base; J trimming: 3 bases; junction bases outside the gene matches: 6. CDR1 and CDR2 from the germline V gene are SGHRS and YFSETQ. CDR3 sequence (DNA): TGCGCCAGCAGCTTGATACCCGGGACAGAAGAGACCCAGTACTTC. This sequence encodes CASSLIPGTEETQYF. Full variable domain (rest looked up from reference TRBV5-1 and TRBJ2-5): KAGVTQTPRYLIKTRGQQVTLSCSPISGHRSVSWYQQTPGQGLQFLFEYFSETQRNKGNFPGRFSGRQFSNSRSEMNVSTLELGDSALYLCASSLIPGTEETQYFGPGTRLLVL.

The J gene is TRBJ2-6, the V gene TRBV7-2; TRBD1 matches at 8 bases. The CDR3 loop spans 16 amino acids. Germline trimming cut 5 bases from V and 4 bases from J; bases unmatched to any gene: 7. The germline V gene has CDR1 SGHTA and CDR2 FQGNSA. CDR3 sequence (DNA): TGTGCCAGCAGCATTCAGGGGGCTACGGGGGCCAACGTCCTGACTTTC. This codes for CASSIQGATGANVLTF.

The V gene is TRBV6-2 or TRBV6-3, the J gene TRBJ2-7; D is uncertain. Trimming shortened V by 2 bases and J by 4 bases, and 9 bases separated the two germline ends. The CDR3 loop spans 13 amino acids. In germline, CDR1 is MNHEY, CDR2 SVGEGT. CDR3 loop: CASSYRSPYEQYF. CDR3 DNA: TGTGCCAGCAGTTACCGTTCTCCTTACGAGCAGTACTTC.

This clonotype was detected many times. This rearrangement joins TRBV7-2 to TRBJ2-3; 8 bases map to TRBD1. The J segment lost 3 bases and the V segment lost 10 bases, leaving 6 bases of the junction unmatched. CDR3 length: 13 residues. Germline CDR1 is SGHTA and CDR2 is FQGNSA. This CDR3 reads CAIGQGGTDTQYF. The CDR3 nucleotides are TGTGCCATTGGACAGGGAGGTACAGATACGCAGTATTTT.

CDR3 nucleotide sequence: TGCGCCAGCAGCTTAGGTACAGGGGCAACTAATGAAAAACTGTTTTTT. It encodes CASSLGTGATNEKLFF. The chain is built from TRBV5-1 and TRBJ1-4, with 7 nucleotides matching TRBD1. This CDR3 has 16 amino acids. J lost 0 bases, V lost 2 bases, and 4 bases had no gene match. Germline values: CDR1 SGHRS, CDR2 YFSETQ.

This clonotype was seen a handful of times. The rearrangement uses TRBV14 and TRBJ2-5; no definite D call. The CDR3 length is 14 residues. V was trimmed by 0 bases and J by 5 bases, leaving 10 bases between them. Germline CDR1 is SGHDN and CDR2 is FVKESK. The CDR3 region has the DNA TGTGCCAGCAGCCAAGATGGGCGGTTGGAGACCCAGTACTTC. Protein: CASSQDGRLETQYF.

This chain connects TRBV7-6 to TRBJ2-2; D remains unclear. The CDR3 sequence is 14 residues long. Germline V gene sequence: CDR1 SGHVS, CDR2 FNYEAQ. Between the trimmed V and J ends, which lost 1 base and 5 bases, there was a span of 8 bases. CDR3 in amino acids: CASSLVVGTGELFF. DNA of the CDR3: TGTGCCAGCAGCTTAGTGGTAGGGACCGGGGAGCTGTTTTTT.

This clonotype has more than one count but fewer than ten. The rearrangement uses TRBV29-1 and TRBJ2-1; 7 bases agree with TRBD1. The CDR3 is 14 amino acids. Germline V gene sequence: CDR1 SQVTM, CDR2 ANQGSEA. Trimming at V came to 7 bases and at J to 7 bases, leaving 13 bases not matched to a gene. The CDR3 DNA sequence: TGCAGCGGCGGCCCGGGACAGTCTGAGAATGAGCAGTTCTTC. The encoded protein is CSGGPGQSENEQFF.

V usage is TRBV10-3 and J usage is TRBJ1-1; 8 bases align to TRBD1. The V gene's germline CDR1 is ENHRY and CDR2 SYGVKD. The CDR3 spans 13 residues. The V gene end was trimmed by 8 bases and the J gene end by 1 base; junction bases not matched to a gene: 3. CDR3 protein: CAIGQGKNTEAFF. The DNA of the CDR3 is TGTGCCATCGGACAGGGAAAGAACACTGAAGCTTTCTTT.

In this sample, this clonotype turned up a few times. The chain recombines TRBV10-3 with TRBJ2-7; perhaps D is TRBD1 or TRBD2 (6 bases each). The CDR3 totals 15 residues. Between the trimmed V and J ends, which lost 0 bases and 3 bases, there was a span of 12 bases. Germline V CDR1 and CDR2: ENHRY, SYGVKD. The CDR3 DNA reads TGTGCCATCAGTGAGTCGGGGGGCGCCTACTACGAGCAGTACTTC. This encodes CAISESGGAYYEQYF.

J is TRBJ2-7 and V is TRBV29-1; D remains ambiguous. Per the germline V gene, CDR1 is SQVTM and CDR2 is ANQGSEA. Trimming left V 3 bases short and J 3 bases short, with 12 bases between. The length of the CDR3 is 13 residues. The CDR3 sequence: CSVEGSTGYEQYF. Here the CDR3 DNA reads TGCAGCGTTGAGGGGTCGACTGGCTACGAGCAGTACTTC.

This chain connects TRBV7-8 to TRBJ2-2; TRBD1 matches at 8 bases. Germline V gene lookup returns CDR1 SGHVS and CDR2 FQNEAQ. CDR3 length: 16 residues. Losses at the gene ends were 6 bases for V and 2 bases for J; bases not matched to a gene: 8. The CDR3 region has the DNA TGTGCCAGCAGAACCCGGGACAGGCAAAACACCGGGGAGCTGTTTTTT. Translating gives CASRTRDRQNTGELFF.

This clonotype came up many times. Here the CDR3 DNA reads TGCAGTGCTAGAGTCCTTGGTCGAGGAGAGACCCAGTACTTC. It specifies CSARVLGRGETQYF. The chain couples TRBV20-1 to TRBJ2-5, with D hard to call. This CDR3 has 14 residues. V lost 1 base, J lost 4 bases, and 13 bases lay in between. Germline V CDR1 and CDR2: DFQATT, SNEGSKA (reference sequence).